A selection of T cell receptor beta chains follows, all from one sample in a study of memory CD4+ T cells and cytomegalovirus serostatus. Repertoires were generated with immunoSEQ multiplex PCR, while TCRdb's copy carries only in-frame clones and drops some. The table records nearly 50,000 clones, 78% of them present only once. The sequencing input was memory CD4+ T cells from blood. These TCRs come from an adult in good health and CMV-seronegative. CDR3s include the opening cysteine and the closing phenylalanine or tryptophan. A D gene is named only where the DNA matches it firmly. Some rows have no size entry. The others give once, few or many, or a class for an expanded clone.

>NA|NA|TRBV27|TRBJ1-2|13
CASSLSIQYGYTF
TGTGCCAGCAGTTTATCGATACAGTATGGCTACACCTTC
>once|TRBD1|TRBV28|TRBJ1-2|19
CASSRPRPDGQGVGYGYTF
TGTGCCAGCAGTCGCCCGCGACCCGACGGACAGGGAGTAGGGTATGGCTACACCTTC
>NA|NA|TRBV7-7|TRBJ2-7|15
CASSLTFGPSYEQYF
TGTGCCAGCAGCCTAACTTTCGGGCCCTCCTACGAGCAGTACTTC
>NA|NA|TRBV5-1|TRBJ2-3|15
CASMHGSPGSNTQYF
TGCGCCAGCATGCACGGGAGCCCCGGATCGAATACGCAGTATTTT
>NA|NA|TRBV10-1|TRBJ1-2|14
CASSESGREYGYTF
TGCGCCAGCAGTGAGTCGGGCAGGGAGTATGGCTACACCTTC
>NA|NA|TRBV4-1|TRBJ2-4|16
CASSQDYGTAKNIQYF
TGCGCCAGCAGCCAAGATTACGGGACAGCCAAAAACATTCAGTACTTC
>once|NA|TRBV6-5|TRBJ1-1|16
CASSYSNSFMNTEAFF
TGTGCCAGCAGTTACTCGAACAGCTTCATGAACACTGAAGCTTTCTTT
>NA|TRBD1|TRBV5-6|TRBJ1-2|15
CASSLTFGTGNGYTF
TGTGCCAGCAGCCTCACATTTGGGACAGGGAATGGCTACACCTTC
>NA|TRBD2|TRBV15|TRBJ2-3|16
CATSRDRGLPTDTQYF
TGTGCCACCAGCAGAGATAGGGGACTACCGACAGATACGCAGTATTTT
>NA|TRBD2|TRBV4-1|TRBJ2-1|16
CASSPQAGGTYNEQFF
TGCGCCAGCAGCCCCCAAGCGGGAGGCACCTACAATGAGCAGTTCTTC
>NA|TRBD2|TRBV7-9|TRBJ2-1|17
CASSLRGAGESKNEQFF
TGTGCCAGCAGCTTACGAGGAGCGGGAGAATCGAAAAATGAGCAGTTCTTC
>NA|TRBD2|TRBV5-1|TRBJ2-1|15
CASSFGLAGEREQFF
TGCGCCAGCAGCTTTGGGCTAGCGGGAGAGCGTGAGCAGTTCTTC
>few|NA|TRBV4-2|TRBJ2-5|14
CASSQEASQETQYF
TGTGCCAGCAGCCAAGAGGCCTCGCAAGAGACCCAGTACTTC
>NA|NA|TRBV7-2|TRBJ2-3|15
CASSSGGASTDTQYF
TGTGCCAGCAGCTCAGGGGGGGCTAGCACAGATACGCAGTATTTT
>few|TRBD1|TRBV5-1|TRBJ2-1|18
CASSRGGAGGSRYNEQFF
TGCGCCAGCAGCAGAGGGGGCGCCGGCGGATCTAGATACAATGAGCAGTTCTTC
>once|NA|TRBV25-1|TRBJ2-5|13
CASSLGQGKTQYF
TGTGCCAGCAGCCTTGGGCAGGGGAAGACCCAGTACTTC
>NA|NA|TRBV28|TRBJ1-3|15
CASSFPGQLGNTIYF
TGTGCCAGCAGTTTCCCGGGGCAGCTAGGAAACACCATATATTTT
>once|NA|TRBV5-1|TRBJ2-1|14
CASSLTPSPNEQFF
TGCGCCAGCAGCTTGACTCCTAGCCCGAATGAGCAGTTCTTC
>NA|TRBD1|TRBV5-1|TRBJ2-1|14
CASSSETGRYEQFF
TGCGCCAGCAGCTCGGAGACAGGGCGCTATGAGCAGTTCTTC
>NA|NA|TRBV5-6|TRBJ2-7|15
CASSLGAGLPYEQYF
TGTGCCAGCAGCTTGGGCGCCGGCCTACCCTACGAGCAGTACTTC
>NA|NA|TRBV5-1|TRBJ2-3|15
CASSLESVGLDTQYF
TGCGCCAGCAGCTTGGAGAGCGTAGGGCTAGATACGCAGTATTTT
>few|NA|TRBV7-6|TRBJ2-2|16
CASSLGLDRNTGELFF
TGTGCCAGCAGCTTAGGGTTGGACAGGAACACCGGGGAGCTGTTTTTT
>NA|NA|TRBV11-2|TRBJ2-2|14
CASSFSTNTGELFF
TGTGCCAGCAGCTTCTCCACAAACACCGGGGAGCTGTTTTTT
>NA|NA|TRBV5-8|TRBJ2-5|13
CASSLADRETQYF
TGTGCCAGCAGCCTGGCAGACCGGGAGACCCAGTACTTC
>once|TRBD2|TRBV30|TRBJ2-3|11
CAWRASGTQYF
TGTGCCTGGAGGGCTAGCGGGACGCAGTATTTT
>NA|NA|TRBV18|TRBJ2-7|14
CASSPSFGGYEQYF
TGTGCCAGCTCACCCTCCTTCGGGGGCTACGAGCAGTACTTC
>NA|NA|TRBV28|TRBJ1-1|14
CASSFRGQNTEAFF
TGTGCCAGCAGTTTTCGGGGCCAGAACACTGAAGCTTTCTTT
>NA|NA|TRBV20-1|TRBJ2-7|11
CSYFHGLEQYF
TGCAGCTACTTCCACGGGCTGGAGCAGTACTTC
>NA|NA|TRBV19|TRBJ1-1|13
CASSKEGGTEAFF
TGTGCCAGTAGTAAGGAGGGTGGCACTGAAGCTTTCTTT
>NA|NA|TRBV5-1|TRBJ1-4|13
CASSSDPDEKLFF
TGCGCCAGCAGCTCTGACCCCGATGAAAAACTGTTTTTT
>NA|NA|TRBV6-5|TRBJ1-5|15
CASSYAGTGNQPQHF
TGTGCCAGCAGTTACGCCGGGACGGGCAATCAGCCCCAGCATTTT
>NA|NA|TRBV5-6|TRBJ1-3|15
CASSLAPHAGNTIYF
TGTGCCAGCAGCTTAGCCCCACATGCCGGAAACACCATATATTTT
>NA|NA|TRBV19|TRBJ2-3|15
CASSNWGWEMDTQYF
TGTGCCAGTAGTAATTGGGGGTGGGAGATGGATACGCAGTATTTT
>NA|TRBD1|TRBV18|TRBJ2-7|16
CASSRDRAGRTYEQYF
TGTGCCAGCTCCCGAGACAGGGCAGGGAGAACCTACGAGCAGTACTTC
>NA|TRBD2|TRBV18|TRBJ2-7|14
CASSPTGGLNEQYF
TGTGCCAGCTCACCAACGGGGGGGCTTAACGAGCAGTACTTC
>NA|NA|TRBV18|TRBJ2-2|16
CASSPQGDTNTGELFF
TGTGCCAGCTCACCACAGGGGGATACGAACACCGGGGAGCTGTTTTTT